The 22 T cell receptor beta chains presented below share a single source sample, sequenced in a study of PD-1 blockade in classical Hodgkin lymphoma. Every one of the patients relapsed after autologous stem cell transplantation (brentuximab vedotin exposure was variable). Data came from immunoSEQ multiplex PCR; TCRdb stores just in-frame clones and leaves some out. Of approximately 5,000 clones in the sample, around 60% were seen once. Source: peripheral blood mononuclear cells (PBMCs), taken before the second cycle of nivolumab. The receptor source for this set is a human donor with classical Hodgkin lymphoma.

CDR3 nucleotides: TGTGCCAGCAGCTTAGATGAGGGGTTCCAGCCCCAGCATTTT. Translating gives CASSLDEGFQPQHF. The chain uses TRBV7-3 and TRBJ1-5; possibly TRBD1 for D (5 bases). CDR3 size: 14 residues. Germline V gene sequence: CDR1 SGHTA, CDR2 FQGTGA. Trimming cost V 2 bases and J 7 bases, with 12 bases left between them.

The chain employs TRBV10-3 and TRBJ2-2; 9 bases match TRBD1. J lost 6 bases, V lost 8 bases, and 1 base had no gene match. CDR3 length equals 12 residues. In germline, CDR1 is ENHRY, CDR2 SYGVKD. CDR3 in amino acids: CAIGTGSGELFF. For the CDR3, the DNA is TGTGCCATCGGGACAGGGTCCGGGGAGCTGTTTTTT.

This chain connects TRBV11-2 to TRBJ2-7, with D possibly TRBD2 on 5 matching bases. This CDR3 has 15 amino acids. Trimming removed 3 bases at V and 5 bases at J, with 17 bases between. In germline, CDR1 is SGHAT, CDR2 FQNNGV. The DNA for the CDR3 is TGTGCCAGCAGCTTTCTCCTATTACCCGGGGACGAGCAGTACTTC. It yields the protein CASSFLLLPGDEQYF.

The V gene is TRBV5-4, the J gene TRBJ2-3, with 13 positions matching TRBD2. J lost 7 bases, V lost 4 bases, and 9 bases had no gene match. Germline V gene sequence: CDR1 SGHNT, CDR2 YYREEE (reference sequence). The length of the CDR3 is 16 residues. The CDR3 DNA reads TGTGCCAGCAGCCCCCCGACTAGCGGGGGGACAAATACGCAGTATTTT. Translated: CASSPPTSGGTNTQYF.

The genes are TRBV5-1 and TRBJ1-2; D not resolved. V lost 4 bases, J lost 7 bases, and 20 bases lay in between. Germline V CDR1 and CDR2: SGHRS, YFSETQ. This CDR3 region has 15 residues. The CDR3 nucleotides read TGCGCCAGCAGCCAAGGTATAAGCGACCCTAGTGGCTACACCTTC. Amino acid sequence: CASSQGISDPSGYTF.

The chain recombines TRBV6-1 with TRBJ1-5, with no clear D. The CDR3 consists of 13 residues. The V and J ends lost 5 bases and 2 bases respectively, with 7 bases between them. The germline V gene encodes CDR1 MNHNS and CDR2 SASEGT. The CDR3 DNA reads as TGTGCCAGCAGTATATACGGCAATCAGCCCCAGCATTTT. Its protein product is CASSIYGNQPQHF.

For this clone: At one boundary the junction diverges from the germline segment, which might be a read error. The same CDR3 arises from other DNA sequences in this sample as well. The V and J genes are TRBV5-4 and TRBJ2-7; 10 nucleotides align to TRBD2. The CDR3 runs 13 residues. The germline CDR1 and CDR2 sequences are SGHNT and YYREEE (reference sequence). CDR3 sequence reads: CASRPGLASEQYF. The CDR3 bases are TGTGCCAGCAGACCGGGACTAGCGAGCGAGCAGTACTTT.

This rearrangement joins TRBV7-2 to TRBJ1-1; a weak D match, TRBD1 (6 bases). The germline V gene encodes CDR1 SGHTA and CDR2 FQGNSA. The CDR3 length is 13 residues. V lost 5 bases, J lost 5 bases, and 12 bases lay in between. In nucleotides, the CDR3 is TGTGCCAGCAGCCTGGGACAACGGACTGAAGCTTTCTTT. Protein sequence: CASSLGQRTEAFF.

The chain carries TRBV23-1 and TRBJ1-5, with no clear D. TRBV23-1 is known as an ORF, though its function is uncertain. V lost 0 bases and J lost 0, with 6 bases in between. This CDR3 contains 15 residues. This CDR3 is CASSQSFDSNQPQHF. The CDR3 coding sequence is TGCGCCAGCAGTCAATCGTTCGATAGCAATCAGCCCCAGCATTTT.

This clone has just a few counts. The chain employs TRBV27 and TRBJ1-5, with D unclear. Germline V gives CDR1 MNHEY, CDR2 SMNVEV (reference sequence). CDR3 length equals 13 residues. Deletions cut 2 bases from V and 8 bases from J, with 10 bases between. The chain's CDR3 is CASSLGNLKPQHF. Here the CDR3 DNA reads TGTGCCAGCAGTTTAGGGAACCTCAAGCCCCAGCATTTT.

J is TRBJ2-5 and V is TRBV7-6, with no clear D. The V end was cut by 5 bases, the J end by 0 bases, with 13 bases between. The CDR3 covers 15 residues. CDR1 is SGHVS and CDR2 is FNYEAQ in the germline V gene. CDR3 in DNA: TGTGCCAGCAGCCCCCCGGTGGGGTACCAAGAGACCCAGTACTTC. Translating it yields CASSPPVGYQETQYF.

This rearrangement joins TRBV9 to TRBJ2-7, with 8 nucleotides matching TRBD2. CDR3 size: 15 residues. The V segment lost 4 bases and the J segment 5 bases; nucleotides outside the gene matches: 11. Germline CDR1 reads SGDLS; CDR2 reads YYNGEE. CDR3 protein: CASSTSGGDQNEQYF. The CDR3, as DNA: TGTGCCAGCAGCACAAGCGGGGGAGATCAGAACGAGCAGTACTTC.

V usage is TRBV29-1 and J usage is TRBJ1-2; 8 bases align to TRBD1. CDR1 is SQVTM, CDR2 ANQGSEA, per germline. The junction had 4 bases not matched to a gene; V was cut back by 7 bases and J by 0 bases. The CDR3 consists of 13 residues. The CDR3 DNA is TGCAGCGGGTGGACAGGGTCTAACTATGGCTACACCTTC. It yields the protein CSGWTGSNYGYTF.

This clone was detected only a few times. This rearrangement joins TRBV7-2 to TRBJ2-1; D is tentatively TRBD1 or TRBD2 (7 bases each). Germline V gene sequence: CDR1 SGHTA, CDR2 FQGNSA. The length of the CDR3 is 15 residues. Trimming cost V 5 bases and J 2 bases, with 13 bases left between them. The CDR3, as DNA: TGTGCCAGCAGCCCGGGGGGACAGCCCTACAATGAGCAGTTCTTC. Translation gives CASSPGGQPYNEQFF.

The CDR3 DNA reads TGTGCCAGCAGTTGGGAGGGGCATCTCACTGAAGCTTTCTTT. Protein: CASSWEGHLTEAFF. The chain is built from TRBV6-6 and TRBJ1-1; TRBD1 is a possible D gene (5 bases). Germline CDR1 and CDR2: MNHNY and SVGAGI (reference sequence). This CDR3 contains 14 residues. Trimming cost V 4 bases and J 4 bases, with 13 bases left between them.

The V and J genes are TRBV5-8 and TRBJ2-1; D is undetermined. V lost 1 base and J 0 bases, leaving 11 bases between the germline ends. The CDR3 extends over 16 amino acids. Germline CDR1 SGHTS, CDR2 YDEGEE. The CDR3 nucleotides are TGTGCCAGCAGCTTGAGGACCCCGAGCTCCTACAATGAGCAGTTCTTC. This encodes CASSLRTPSSYNEQFF.

This chain joins TRBV5-4 and TRBJ1-4; TRBD1 might be the D (5 bases). V shed 2 bases and J shed 7 bases, with 12 bases lying between them. Germline CDR1 SGHNT, CDR2 YYREEE (reference sequence). This CDR3 has 14 amino acids. The DNA for the CDR3 is TGTGCCAGCAGCTTAACTGGGGGGGGTGAAAAACTGTTTTTT. Its translation: CASSLTGGGEKLFF.

The rearrangement uses TRBV2 and TRBJ2-5, with TRBD2 matching 7 bases. The germline CDR1 and CDR2 sequences are SNHLY and FYNNEI. Germline trimming cut 5 bases from V and 3 bases from J; bases unmatched to any gene: 3. The CDR3 runs to 13 residues. CDR3 in DNA: TGTGCCAGCAGTAGGGCGGGGGAAGAGACCCAGTACTTC. It codes for CASSRAGEETQYF.

The CDR3 sequence is CASSPTSDNEQFF. CDR3 sequence (DNA): TGTGCCAGCAGTCCCACTAGCGATAATGAGCAGTTCTTC. The chain is built from TRBV2 and TRBJ2-1; TRBD2 matches at 7 bases. The CDR3 contains 13 residues. Per the germline V gene, CDR1 is SNHLY and CDR2 is FYNNEI. V shed 5 bases and J 7 bases; nucleotides not matched to a gene: 5.

The V and J genes are TRBV6-1 and TRBJ2-1, with TRBD1 as a possible D gene (5 bases). Germline assignment: CDR1 MNHNS and CDR2 SASEGT. CDR3 size: 12 residues. The V gene lost 2 bases and the J gene lost 7 bases, with 6 bases spanning the gap. CDR3 nucleotides: TGTGCCAGCAGTGAACCAGGGAATGAGCAGTTCTTC. Translated: CASSEPGNEQFF.

This clone was detected only once. This rearrangement joins TRBV5-1 to TRBJ2-1; 11 bases line up with TRBD2. This CDR3 has 14 residues. Losses at the gene ends were 4 bases for V and 7 bases for J; bases not matched to a gene: 4. Germline CDR1 is SGHRS and CDR2 is YFSETQ. The DNA for the CDR3 is TGCGCCAGCAGCACCGGGACTAGCGGTAATGAGCAGTTCTTC. Amino acid sequence: CASSTGTSGNEQFF.

This rearrangement joins TRBV5-6 to TRBJ1-2; 10 nucleotides match TRBD1. The germline CDR1 and CDR2 sequences are SGHDT and YYEEEE. The CDR3 is 14 residues long. J lost 2 bases, V lost 4 bases, and 2 bases had no gene match. The CDR3 spells CASSRDRGNYGYTF. The CDR3 bases are TGTGCCAGCAGCCGGGACAGGGGAAACTATGGCTACACCTTC. Complete variable domain (other parts from reference TRBV5-6 and TRBJ1-2): DAGVTQSPTHLIKTRGQQVTLRCSPKSGHDTVSWYQQALGQGPQFIFQYYEEEERQRGNFPDRFSGHQFPNYSSELNVNALLLGDSALYLCASSRDRGNYGYTFGSGTRLTVV.